This is a list of T cell receptor beta chains from one sample in a study of OX40 agonist ivuxolimab in advanced cancers. The repertoire was sequenced with immunoSEQ multiplex PCR; TCRdb's copy has only in-frame clones and lacks some. The table has 35,000 or so clones, approximately 80% seen once; the top ten hold around a quarter. Sequencing used CD4+ or CD8+ T cells sorted from blood, obtained in a trial of the OX40 agonist ivuxolimab. These receptors came from an adult with an advanced solid tumor such as melanoma, head and neck, liver or kidney cancer. Each CDR3 is given without its conserved first and last residue. Size is stated for part of the rows, as once, few or many counts, or as a class when the clone is expanded.

-	TRBV6-1	15	ASSEMGGGGTIYGYT
-	TRBV18	11	ASSRAQGEKLF
-	TRBV18	11	ASSQDRGPGYT
-	TRBV28	12	ASRGWGANQPQH
-	TRBV5-6	16	ASSLARQGALVNYGYT
-	TRBV10-3	12	ATSLAGAGDTQY
-	TRBV4-2	13	ASSQDGGPYNEQF
-	TRBV5-6	13	ASSLAGTNTGELF
-	TRBV5-1	13	ASSLTPGGIDGYT
once	TRBV19	12	ASSRVGSDQPQH
-	TRBV4-1	12	ASSRERQDTEAF
-	TRBV21-1	15	ASSEGQTSLAKNIQY
few	TRBV10-3	10	AISETDYGYT
-	TRBV6-5	11	ASSSGTRHIQY
-	TRBV5-6	10	ASSLHKDTQY
once	TRBV19	11	ASSPVTGETQY
-	TRBV2	12	ASRTGQSTDTQY
few	TRBV10-1	12	ASSEGIEDTEAF
-	TRBV5-6	14	ASSLGTGWGNQPQH
-	TRBV7-9	11	ASSINLADTQY
few	TRBV27	12	ASSLSRGGSPLH
-	TRBV2	10	ASTRWQERPF
-	TRBV4-1	13	ASSQGQHPDQPQH
-	TRBV27	13	ASSLRQGAYNEQF
-	TRBV6-1	13	ASSARGEGATEAF